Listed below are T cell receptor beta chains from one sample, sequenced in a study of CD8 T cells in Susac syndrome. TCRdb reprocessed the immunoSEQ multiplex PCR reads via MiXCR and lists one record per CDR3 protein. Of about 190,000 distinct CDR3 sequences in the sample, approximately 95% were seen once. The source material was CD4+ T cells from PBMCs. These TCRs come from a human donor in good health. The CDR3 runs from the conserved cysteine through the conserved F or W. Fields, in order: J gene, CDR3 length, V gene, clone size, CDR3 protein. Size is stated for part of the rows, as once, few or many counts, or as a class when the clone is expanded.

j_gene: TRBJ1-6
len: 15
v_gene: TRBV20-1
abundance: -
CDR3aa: CSVESRIDGNSPLHF

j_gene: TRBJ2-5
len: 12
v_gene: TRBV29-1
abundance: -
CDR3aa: CSVVLGDETQYF

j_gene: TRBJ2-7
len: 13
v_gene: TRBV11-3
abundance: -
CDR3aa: CASSLGPGSEQYF

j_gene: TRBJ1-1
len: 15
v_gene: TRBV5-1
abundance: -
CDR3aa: CASSLAGGKETEAFF

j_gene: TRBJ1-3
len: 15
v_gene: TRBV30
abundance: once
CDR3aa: CAWRDRGMYGNTIYF

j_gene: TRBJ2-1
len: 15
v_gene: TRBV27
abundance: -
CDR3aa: CASSSQGEWYNEQFF

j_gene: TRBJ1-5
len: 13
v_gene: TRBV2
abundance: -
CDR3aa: CASIGAGYQPQHF

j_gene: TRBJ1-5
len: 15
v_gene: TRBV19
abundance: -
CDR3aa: CASSIGTDSNQPQHF

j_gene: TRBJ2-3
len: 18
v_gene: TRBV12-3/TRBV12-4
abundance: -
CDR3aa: CASSTGTGGLLGTDTQYF

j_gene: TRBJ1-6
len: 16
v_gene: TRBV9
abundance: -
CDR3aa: CASSETESSYNSPLHF

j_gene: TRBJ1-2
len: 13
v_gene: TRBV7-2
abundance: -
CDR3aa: CASSLGLIGGYTF

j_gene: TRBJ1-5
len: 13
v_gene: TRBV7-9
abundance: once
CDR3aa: CASSLTVNQPQHF

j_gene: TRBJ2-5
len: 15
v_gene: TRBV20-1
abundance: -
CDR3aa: CSARDSGGAQETQYF

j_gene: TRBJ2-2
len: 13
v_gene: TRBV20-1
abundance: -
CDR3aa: CSAAGLNSGELFF

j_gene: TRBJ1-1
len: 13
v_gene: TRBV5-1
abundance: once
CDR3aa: CASSLDRGQVAFF

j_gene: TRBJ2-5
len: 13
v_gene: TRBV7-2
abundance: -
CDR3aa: CASSGRGTGTQYF

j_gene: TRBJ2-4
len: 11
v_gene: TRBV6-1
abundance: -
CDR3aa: CASSESSPTVF

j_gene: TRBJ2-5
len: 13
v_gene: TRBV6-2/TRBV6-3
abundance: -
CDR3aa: CASSPDSRGTQYF

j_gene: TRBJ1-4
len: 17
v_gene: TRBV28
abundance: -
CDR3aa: CASSLRSRGQSNEKLFF

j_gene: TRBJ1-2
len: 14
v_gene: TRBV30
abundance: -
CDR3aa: CAWSGGSLGYGYTF

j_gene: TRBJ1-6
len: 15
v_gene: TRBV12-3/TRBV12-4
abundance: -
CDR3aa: CASNPGPDYNSPLHF

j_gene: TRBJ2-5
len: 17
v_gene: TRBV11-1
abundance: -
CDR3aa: CASSLGSRAGDQETQYF

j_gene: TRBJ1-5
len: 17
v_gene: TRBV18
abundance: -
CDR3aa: CASSPPAAGNPMQPQHF

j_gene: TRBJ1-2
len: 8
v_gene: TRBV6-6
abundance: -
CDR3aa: CAAGSYTF

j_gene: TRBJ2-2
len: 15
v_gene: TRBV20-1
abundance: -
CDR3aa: CSARHRGTYVGELFF

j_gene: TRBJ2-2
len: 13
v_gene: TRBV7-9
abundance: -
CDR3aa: CASSPPGVGELFF

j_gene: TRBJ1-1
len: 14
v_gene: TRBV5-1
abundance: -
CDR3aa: CASSKTDPGPGPFF

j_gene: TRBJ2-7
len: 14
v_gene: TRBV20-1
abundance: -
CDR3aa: CSARRAGATYEQYF

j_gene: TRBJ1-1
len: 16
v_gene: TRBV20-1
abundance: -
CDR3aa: CSARALERGANTEAFF

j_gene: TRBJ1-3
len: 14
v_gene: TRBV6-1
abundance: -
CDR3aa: CASSERLLGNTIYF

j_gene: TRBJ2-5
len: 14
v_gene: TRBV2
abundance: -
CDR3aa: CASSIQRGGETQYF

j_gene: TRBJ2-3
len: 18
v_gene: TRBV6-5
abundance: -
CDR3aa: CASSYIRGSGGATDTQYF

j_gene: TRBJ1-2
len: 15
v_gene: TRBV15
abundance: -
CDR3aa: CATSVGYGTGDGYTF

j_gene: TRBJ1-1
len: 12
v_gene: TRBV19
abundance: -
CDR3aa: CASSITTAEAFF

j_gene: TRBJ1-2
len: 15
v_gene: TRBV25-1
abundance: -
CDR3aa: CASSPHLADKYGYTF

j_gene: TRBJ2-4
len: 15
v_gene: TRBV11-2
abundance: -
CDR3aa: CASSLGPGGKNIQYF

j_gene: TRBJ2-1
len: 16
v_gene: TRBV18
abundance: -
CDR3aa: CASSPPGTSDYNEQFF

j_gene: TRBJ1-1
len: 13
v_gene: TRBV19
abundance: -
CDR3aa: CASRGQGQAEAFF

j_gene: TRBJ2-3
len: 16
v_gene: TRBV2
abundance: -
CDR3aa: CASSEADRVKTDTQYF

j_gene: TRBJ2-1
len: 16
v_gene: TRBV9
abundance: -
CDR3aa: CASSPRDRGSINEQFF

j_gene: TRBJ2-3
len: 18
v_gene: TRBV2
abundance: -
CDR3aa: CASSEAPAGSALLGTQYF

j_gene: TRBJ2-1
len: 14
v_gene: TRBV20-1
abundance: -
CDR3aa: CSAPLAGAINEQFF

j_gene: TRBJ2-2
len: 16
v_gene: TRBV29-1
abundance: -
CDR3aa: CSVAGLAGKNTGELFF

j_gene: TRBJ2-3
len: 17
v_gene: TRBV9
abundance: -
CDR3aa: CASSFQLSGGRTDTQYF

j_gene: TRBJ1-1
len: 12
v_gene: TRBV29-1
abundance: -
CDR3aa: CSVGGRGTEAFF

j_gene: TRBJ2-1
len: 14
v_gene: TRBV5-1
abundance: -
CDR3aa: CASSLGFPYNEQFF

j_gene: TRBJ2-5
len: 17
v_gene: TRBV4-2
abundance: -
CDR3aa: CASSQEGAGGYQETQYF

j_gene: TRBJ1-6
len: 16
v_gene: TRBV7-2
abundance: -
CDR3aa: CASSPQWLGLSSPLHF

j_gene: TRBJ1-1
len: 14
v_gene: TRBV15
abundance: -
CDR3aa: CATSRGRLNTEAFF

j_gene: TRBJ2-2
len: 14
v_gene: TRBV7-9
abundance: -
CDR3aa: CASSLDRVTGELFF

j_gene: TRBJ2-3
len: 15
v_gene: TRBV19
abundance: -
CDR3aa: CASKSGGSHTDTQYF